This T cell receptor (beta chain) was recorded in a study of patients and donors after allogeneic stem cell transplantation. Germline V gene sequence: CDR1 SEHNR, CDR2 FQNEAQ (reference sequence). The CDR3 contains 17 residues. Trimming cost V 6 bases and J 5 bases, with 25 bases left between them. One entry per CDR3 protein results from TCRdb running MiXCR on the RT-PCR reads. The sample lists 150,000 to 200,000 distinct CDR3 sequences; 24% were seen once. There are a few counts of this clonotype. Input material: blood, either unsorted or a sorted T cell fraction (not recorded which). The sequence derives from a human donor who was either an allogeneic HSCT recipient or a stem cell or donor lymphocyte infusion donor (not recorded which). It is not recorded whose cells these are; they may come from a transplant donor. The chain recombines TRBV7-9 with TRBJ1-2; D ambiguous. CDR3 in amino acids: CASSPTISGPSLYGYTF. The CDR3 bases are TGTGCCAGCAGTCCCACGATTTCCGGGCCGAGTTTGTATGGCTACACCTTC.